Listed below are T cell receptor beta chains from one sample, sequenced in a study of blood T cell repertoires in COVID-19. The protocol was immunoSEQ multiplex PCR, while the TCRdb copy is restricted to in-frame clones and leaves out a portion. The table has some 35,000 clones, roughly three quarters seen once; the top ten hold around 30%. What was sequenced was peripheral blood. The origin of the receptors is a man older than 75 with acute or convalescent COVID-19. Each CDR3 is given with its conserved first and last residue. The D gene is left open where the match is weak. Clone size is stated in some rows and not others, as once, few, many or a class when expanded.

v_gene	d_gene	len	j_gene	abundance	CDR3aa	CDR3nt
TRBV5-3	TRBD1	14	TRBJ1-5	.	CARSLNRGSRPQHF	TGTGCCAGAAGCTTGAACAGGGGGTCACGGCCCCAGCATTTT
TRBV4-1	TRBD1	17	TRBJ1-5	.	CASSHPKDRVSNQPQHF	TGCGCCAGCAGCCACCCCAAGGACAGGGTTAGCAATCAGCCCCAGCATTTT
TRBV5-4	TRBD1	16	TRBJ2-3	.	CASSAKGTGGADTQYF	TGTGCCAGCAGCGCTAAGGGGACAGGGGGCGCAGATACGCAGTATTTT
TRBV2	.	13	TRBJ1-5	few	CASQGSWDQPQHF	TGTGCCAGCCAAGGGAGTTGGGATCAGCCCCAGCATTTT
TRBV19	TRBD2	15	TRBJ2-3	.	CASTIAGAPPDTQYF	TGTGCCAGTACTATAGCGGGAGCCCCCCCAGATACGCAGTATTTT
TRBV19	.	11	TRBJ1-1	.	CASSEGSGAFF	TGTGCCAGTAGTGAGGGCAGTGGAGCTTTCTTT
TRBV6-6	TRBD1	13	TRBJ2-1	.	CASKGTGVYEQFF	TGTGCCAGCAAGGGGACAGGGGTATATGAGCAGTTCTTC
TRBV3-1/TRBV3-2	.	12	TRBJ1-2	.	CASSRGGGGYTF	TGTGCCAGCAGCCGCGGCGGGGGGGGCTACACCTTC
TRBV27	TRBD1	16	TRBJ1-1	.	CASSLRQGRIFTEAFF	TGTGCCAGCAGTTTGCGACAGGGTAGGATATTCACTGAAGCTTTCTTT
TRBV19	TRBD2	14	TRBJ2-7	once	CASSSGGASYEQYF	TGTGCCAGTAGTAGCGGGGGGGCCTCCTACGAGCAGTACTTC
TRBV7-2	.	15	TRBJ1-4	.	CASSLITGGNEKLFF	TGTGCCAGCAGCCTTATCACTGGGGGGAATGAAAAACTGTTTTTT
TRBV5-1	TRBD1	15	TRBJ2-7	.	CASSSHDRGQSEQYF	TGCGCCAGCAGCTCCCACGACAGGGGGCAAAGCGAGCAGTACTTC
TRBV5-1	.	16	TRBJ2-3	once	CASSFGEGAGTDTQYF	.
TRBV5-1	TRBD2	15	TRBJ2-7	.	CASSFNGRVMDEQYF	TGCGCCAGCAGCTTCAACGGGAGGGTTATGGACGAGCAGTACTTC
TRBV13	TRBD2	15	TRBJ2-1	.	CASSHPGLASVEQFF	TGTGCCAGCAGCCACCCGGGACTAGCTTCGGTTGAGCAGTTCTTC
TRBV5-1	.	12	TRBJ2-7	.	CASSRDSYEQYF	TGCGCCAGCAGCCGGGACTCCTACGAGCAGTACTTC
TRBV5-1	TRBD1	16	TRBJ2-7	.	CASSTRDRGPGYEQYF	TGCGCCAGCAGCACCCGGGACAGGGGGCCAGGTTACGAGCAGTACTTC
TRBV7-3	.	18	TRBJ2-6	.	CASSLSGLGPSGANVLTF	TGTGCCAGCAGCTTAAGCGGGTTAGGGCCCTCTGGGGCCAACGTCCTGACTTTC
TRBV20-1	.	11	TRBJ2-1	.	CSARIDREQFF	TGCAGTGCTAGAATAGACAGGGAGCAGTTCTTC
TRBV9	.	17	TRBJ2-2	.	CASSVATFMPNTGELFF	TGTGCCAGCAGCGTAGCTACGTTTATGCCGAACACCGGGGAGCTGTTTTTT
TRBV24-1	TRBD2	19	TRBJ2-1	.	CATSPSGLGASGDYNEQFF	TGTGCCACCAGCCCCTCCGGTCTGGGGGCTAGCGGGGATTACAATGAGCAGTTCTTC
TRBV18	TRBD2	17	TRBJ2-2	.	CASSPDPLREFLGELFF	TGTGCCAGCTCACCAGACCCTCTGCGGGAGTTTCTCGGGGAGCTGTTTTTT
TRBV6-6	.	11	TRBJ2-1	.	CASSYDSTEFF	TGTGCCAGCAGTTACGACTCCACGGAGTTCTTC
TRBV5-6	TRBD1	14	TRBJ2-7	.	CASSRDRVGYEQYF	TGTGCCAGCAGCCGAGACAGGGTAGGGTACGAGCAGTACTTC
TRBV9	.	13	TRBJ1-6	.	CASSRGSNSPLHF	TGTGCCAGCAGCAGGGGGAGTAATTCACCCCTCCACTTT
TRBV3-1/TRBV3-2	TRBD2	19	TRBJ2-2	.	CASSQVAGGKAVNTGELFF	TGTGCCAGCAGCCAAGTGGCGGGAGGCAAGGCTGTGAACACCGGGGAGCTGTTTTTT
TRBV2	TRBD2	16	TRBJ2-1	.	CASSEPTSGRADEQFF	TGTGCCAGCAGTGAACCGACTAGCGGGAGGGCCGATGAGCAGTTCTTC
TRBV3-1/TRBV3-2	.	15	TRBJ2-7	once	CASSDRFREVNEQYF	TGTGCCAGCAGCGACCGCTTCAGGGAAGTCAACGAGCAGTACTTC
TRBV9	TRBD1	17	TRBJ2-7	.	CASSVVVPGTGYHEQYF	TGTGCCAGCAGCGTAGTAGTGCCCGGGACAGGGTACCACGAGCAGTACTTC
TRBV7-8	.	13	TRBJ2-3	.	CASSLGNRDTQYF	TGTGCCAGCAGCTTAGGTAATCGTGATACGCAGTATTTT
TRBV13	TRBD2	15	TRBJ2-3	.	CASSLAGGSTDTQYF	TGTGCCAGCAGCTTAGCGGGAGGGAGCACAGATACGCAGTATTTT
TRBV2	TRBD1	14	TRBJ2-1	.	CASSSGTGDHEQFF	TGTGCCAGCAGTTCCGGGACAGGGGATCATGAGCAGTTCTTC
TRBV19	TRBD2	14	TRBJ2-7	.	CASSMTSGTYEQYF	TGTGCCAGTAGTATGACTAGCGGGACCTACGAGCAGTACTTC
TRBV23-1	.	13	TRBJ1-2	few	CALGGPPNYGYTF	TGCGCCCTGGGGGGGCCCCCTAACTATGGCTACACCTTC
TRBV5-1	TRBD1	14	TRBJ1-6	.	CASSLAQGGRPLHF	TGCGCCAGCAGCTTGGCACAGGGGGGTAGGCCCCTCCACTTT
TRBV6-2/TRBV6-3	TRBD1	18	TRBJ1-4	few	CASSSPGQGGIENEKLFF	TGTGCCAGCAGTTCACCGGGACAGGGAGGAATTGAGAATGAAAAACTGTTTTTT
TRBV5-1	TRBD2	15	TRBJ2-3	.	CASSLAVAGMDTQYF	TGCGCCAGCAGCTTGGCGGTAGCGGGAATGGATACGCAGTATTTT
TRBV6-2/TRBV6-3	TRBD1	15	TRBJ2-2	.	CASSIQGDPRGELFF	TGTGCCAGCAGCATCCAGGGGGACCCAAGGGGGGAGCTGTTTTTT
TRBV5-6	.	14	TRBJ2-5	.	CASSLTVAAETQYF	TGTGCCAGCAGCTTGACAGTCGCAGCAGAGACCCAGTACTTC
TRBV19	TRBD2	13	TRBJ2-5	.	CASSMTSRETQYF	TGTGCCAGTAGTATGACTAGCAGAGAGACCCAGTACTTC
TRBV7-8	TRBD2	17	TRBJ2-7	once	CASSRNKGLAGPYEQYF	TGTGCCAGCAGCCGAAACAAAGGACTAGCGGGCCCCTACGAGCAGTACTTC
TRBV7-8	.	14	TRBJ1-5	few	CASSVRRSDQPQHF	TGTGCCAGCAGCGTCCGACGGAGCGATCAGCCCCAGCATTTT
TRBV5-6	.	17	TRBJ1-1	many	CASSLYGLRRGNTEAFF	TGTGCCAGCAGCTTGTATGGCCTTCGGAGGGGGAACACTGAAGCTTTCTTT
TRBV11-3	TRBD2	16	TRBJ2-1	.	CASSLGAIAGASEQFF	TGTGCCAGCAGCTTAGGCGCAATAGCGGGAGCAAGTGAGCAGTTCTTC
TRBV28	TRBD1	20	TRBJ2-7	few	CASSFFWGDAGTGSSYEQYF	TGTGCCAGCAGTTTTTTTTGGGGGGACGCCGGGACAGGGAGCTCCTACGAGCAGTACTTC